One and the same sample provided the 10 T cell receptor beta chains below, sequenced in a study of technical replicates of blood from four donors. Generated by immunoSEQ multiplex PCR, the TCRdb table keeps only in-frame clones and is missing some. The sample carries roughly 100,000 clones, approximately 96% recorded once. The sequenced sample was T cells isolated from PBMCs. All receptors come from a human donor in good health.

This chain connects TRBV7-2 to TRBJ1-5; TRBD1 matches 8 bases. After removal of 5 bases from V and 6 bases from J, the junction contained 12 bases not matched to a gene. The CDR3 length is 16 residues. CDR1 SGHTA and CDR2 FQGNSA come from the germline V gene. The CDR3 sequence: CASSIGGQGWGQPQHF. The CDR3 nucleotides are TGTGCCAGCAGCATAGGAGGACAGGGATGGGGTCAGCCCCAGCATTTT.

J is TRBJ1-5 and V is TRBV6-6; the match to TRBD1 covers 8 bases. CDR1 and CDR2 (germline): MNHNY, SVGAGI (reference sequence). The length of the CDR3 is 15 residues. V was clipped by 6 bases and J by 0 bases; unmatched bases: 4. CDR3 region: CASRKTGDSNQPQHF. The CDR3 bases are TGTGCCAGCAGGAAGACAGGGGATAGCAATCAGCCCCAGCATTTT.

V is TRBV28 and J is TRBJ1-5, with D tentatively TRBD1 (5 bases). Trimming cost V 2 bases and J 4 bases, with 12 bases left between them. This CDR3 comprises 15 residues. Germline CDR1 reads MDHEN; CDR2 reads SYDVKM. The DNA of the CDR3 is TGTGCCAGCAGTTTAACGAGGAGGGGAAATCAGCCCCAGCATTTT. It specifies CASSLTRRGNQPQHF.

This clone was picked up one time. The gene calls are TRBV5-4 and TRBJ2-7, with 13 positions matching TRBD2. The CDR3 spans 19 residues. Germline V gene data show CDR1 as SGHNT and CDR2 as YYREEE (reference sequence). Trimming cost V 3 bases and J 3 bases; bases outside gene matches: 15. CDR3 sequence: CASSWRLAGGPAWSYEQYF. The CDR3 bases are TGTGCCAGCAGCTGGAGACTAGCGGGAGGCCCGGCCTGGAGCTACGAGCAGTACTTC.

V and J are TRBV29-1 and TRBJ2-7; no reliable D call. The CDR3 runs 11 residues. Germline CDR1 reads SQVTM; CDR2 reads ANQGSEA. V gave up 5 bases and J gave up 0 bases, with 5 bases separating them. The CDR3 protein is CSVTDSYEQYF. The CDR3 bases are TGCAGCGTTACAGACTCCTACGAGCAGTACTTC.

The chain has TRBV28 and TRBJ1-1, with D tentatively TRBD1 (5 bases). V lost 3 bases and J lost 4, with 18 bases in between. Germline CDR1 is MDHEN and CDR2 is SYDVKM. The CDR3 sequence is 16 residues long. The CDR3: CASSFRGLIASTEAFF. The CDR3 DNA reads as TGTGCCAGCAGTTTTAGGGGCCTCATCGCCAGCACTGAAGCTTTCTTT.

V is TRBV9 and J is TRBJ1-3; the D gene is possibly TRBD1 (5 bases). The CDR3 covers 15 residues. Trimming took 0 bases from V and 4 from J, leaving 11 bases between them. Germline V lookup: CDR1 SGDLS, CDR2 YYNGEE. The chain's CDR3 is CASSVDGGGGNTIYF. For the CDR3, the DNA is TGTGCCAGCAGCGTAGACGGCGGGGGGGGAAACACCATATATTTT.

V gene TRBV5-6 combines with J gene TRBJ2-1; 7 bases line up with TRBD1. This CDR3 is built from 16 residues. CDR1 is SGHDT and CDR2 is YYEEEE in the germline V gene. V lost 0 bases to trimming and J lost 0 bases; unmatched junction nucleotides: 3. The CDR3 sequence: CASSLGGGGSYNEQFF. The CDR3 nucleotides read TGTGCCAGCAGCTTGGGAGGGGGCGGCTCCTACAATGAGCAGTTCTTC.

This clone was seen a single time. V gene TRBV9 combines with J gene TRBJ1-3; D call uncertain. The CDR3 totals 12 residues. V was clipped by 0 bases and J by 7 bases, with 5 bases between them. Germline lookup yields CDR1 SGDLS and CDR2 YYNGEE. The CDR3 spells CASSVDSNTIYF. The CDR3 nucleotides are TGTGCCAGCAGCGTAGACTCCAACACCATATATTTT.

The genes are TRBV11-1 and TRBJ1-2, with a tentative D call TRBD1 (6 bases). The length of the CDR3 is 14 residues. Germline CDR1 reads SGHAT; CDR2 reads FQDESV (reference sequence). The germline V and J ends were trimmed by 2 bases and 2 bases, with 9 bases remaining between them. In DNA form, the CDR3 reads TGTGCCAGCAGCTTAAATGGACAGAACTATGGCTACACCTTC. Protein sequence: CASSLNGQNYGYTF.